Following are 32 T cell receptor beta chains from one sample sequenced in a study of T-cell memory formation after mild COVID-19. One entry per CDR3 protein, called by TCRdb with MiXCR from the 5' RACE reads. Of approximately 34,000 distinct CDR3 sequences in the sample, approximately 8.3% were seen once. The sequenced sample consisted of PBMCs or a T cell subset sorted from them (not recorded which). Every receptor here comes from a man aged 18 to 30 who had mild COVID-19 (a few samples of this study predate the infection). Cell type and time point are not known.

This clonotype was seen a few times. A much more abundant neighbour one base away suggests this may be a read error. The gene calls are TRBV5-1 and TRBJ1-1, with 8 bases lining up with TRBD1. The CDR3 has 15 residues. Looked up from germline, CDR1 is SGHRS and CDR2 is YFSETQ. This CDR3 is CASSVGQDKNTEDFF. The DNA of the CDR3 is TGCGCCAGCAGCGTGGGACAGGACAAGAACACTGAAGATTTCTTT.

This clonotype was counted at least ten times. V gene TRBV12-3 or TRBV12-4 combines with J gene TRBJ2-1; no clear D. Trimming shortened V by 7 bases and J by 4 bases, and 8 bases separated the two germline ends. There are 12 residues in the CDR3. CDR3 nucleotides: TGTGCCAGCATGGCAGAATACAATGAGCAGTTCTTC. Its protein product is CASMAEYNEQFF.

This clonotype was found a few times. J is TRBJ1-1 and V is TRBV15; D unclear. Trimming stripped 0 bases from V and 6 bases from J, with 8 bases between. The CDR3 covers 13 residues. Per the germline V gene, CDR1 is LNHNV and CDR2 is YYDKDF (reference sequence). CDR3 sequence: CATSREDGPEAFF. For the CDR3, the DNA is TGTGCCACCAGCAGAGAGGATGGGCCTGAAGCTTTCTTT.

This clonotype appeared many times. This chain uses TRBV12-3 or TRBV12-4 with TRBJ2-3, with D unresolved. CDR3 length equals 13 residues. Trimming pared 8 bases from V and 2 bases from J, leaving 11 bases between. The CDR3 sequence: CASRKDLTDTQYF. The DNA for the CDR3 is TGTGCCAGCCGGAAAGACCTCACAGATACGCAGTATTTT.

At least ten counts were recorded for this clonotype. The V and J genes are TRBV12-3 or TRBV12-4 and TRBJ1-6, with TRBD1 matching 8 bases. The junction had 8 bases not matched to a gene; V was cut back by 5 bases and J by 8 bases. The CDR3 consists of 15 residues. The CDR3: CASSQDRATDSPLHF. The CDR3 bases are TGTGCCAGCAGTCAGGACAGGGCCACCGATTCACCCCTCCACTTT.

At least ten counts were recorded for this clonotype. The chain joins TRBV19 to TRBJ2-2; D is ambiguous. Trimming cost V 5 bases and J 4 bases, with 8 bases left between them. The CDR3 is 13 residues long. Germline-derived CDR1 and CDR2 are LNHDA and SQIVND (reference sequence). CDR3 loop: CASSDHFTGELFF. The CDR3 DNA is TGTGCCAGTAGTGATCATTTCACCGGGGAGCTGTTTTTT.

The chain is built from TRBV5-4 and TRBJ1-1; weak D call: TRBD1 (5 bases). The germline V gene encodes CDR1 SGHNT and CDR2 YYREEE (reference sequence). The CDR3 has 11 amino acids. The V gene lost 8 bases and the J gene lost 10 bases, with 15 bases spanning the gap. CDR3 sequence: CASPRQNTAFF. The CDR3 DNA sequence: TGTGCCAGTCCCCGACAGAACACAGCTTTCTTT.

Worth noting for this clonotype: This clone may be a read error of a much larger clone one base away. The chain combines TRBV11-2 with TRBJ2-3; either TRBD1 or TRBD2 may fit D (5 bases each). The CDR3 contains 16 residues. The germline V gene has CDR1 SGHAT and CDR2 FQNNGV. V lost 7 bases and J lost 2, with 19 bases in between. This chain's CDR3 is CASNLASWGSTDTQYF. The CDR3 nucleotides read TGTGCCAGCAACTTGGCTAGCTGGGGGTCCACAGATACGCAGTATTTT.

This clonotype occurred many times. The chain recombines TRBV18 with TRBJ2-1; no definite D call. Germline CDR1 reads KGHSH; CDR2 reads LQKENI. The CDR3 spans 11 residues. Trimming removed 2 bases at V and 7 bases at J, with 3 bases between. The CDR3 sequence: CASSPENEQFF. The CDR3 DNA reads as TGTGCCAGCTCACCAGAGAATGAGCAGTTCTTC. Combining the CDR3 with reference TRBV18 and TRBJ2-1 gives the whole variable domain NAGVMQNPRHLVRRRGQEARLRCSPMKGHSHVYWYRQLPEEGLKFMVYLQKENIIDESGMPKERFSAEFPKEGPSILRIQQVVRGDSAAYFCASSPENEQFFGPGTRLTVL.

This clonotype was seen only a few times. The chain has TRBV25-1 and TRBJ1-6, with 8 positions matching TRBD1. Germline CDR1 is MGHDK and CDR2 is SYGVNS. V trimming: 3 bases; J trimming: 10 bases; junction bases outside the gene matches: 11. The CDR3 runs to 16 residues. The CDR3 is CASSDSGGQAGSPLHF. CDR3 sequence (DNA): TGTGCCAGCAGTGATTCGGGGGGACAGGCGGGCTCACCCCTCCACTTT.

This clonotype came up many times. This rearrangement joins TRBV6-2 or TRBV6-3 to TRBJ2-1, with 8 bases identical to TRBD1. The germline V gene has CDR1 MNHEY and CDR2 SVGEGT. The CDR3 sequence is 16 residues long. V trimming: 6 bases; J trimming: 1 base; junction bases outside the gene matches: 8. The CDR3 region is CASRTYRGESYNEQFF. CDR3 in DNA: TGTGCCAGCAGAACCTACAGGGGGGAATCCTACAATGAGCAGTTCTTC.

This clonotype was observed many times. V gene TRBV5-1 combines with J gene TRBJ2-3; perhaps TRBD2 as D (5 bases). From germline, CDR1 is SGHRS and CDR2 YFSETQ. The V end lost 1 base, the J end lost 4 bases, and 13 bases lay between the germline ends. The CDR3 extends over 15 amino acids. Written as DNA, the CDR3 is TGCGCCAGCAGCTTGAGCGGATCCGTGGCAGATACGCAGTATTTT. This encodes CASSLSGSVADTQYF.

About this clonotype itself: One junction end disagrees with the germline gene, perhaps due to a read error. The chain couples TRBV5-6 to TRBJ1-6; D remains unclear. CDR1 and CDR2 (germline): SGHDT, YYEEEE. This CDR3 is built from 12 residues. The CDR3, as DNA: TGTGCCAGCAGCCCAGTCGATAGGACCCTCAACTTT. Amino acid sequence: CASSPVDRTLNF.

This clonotype was seen many times. The chain links TRBV6-5 to TRBJ1-2; no firm D call. V was clipped by 2 bases and J by 1 base, with 2 bases between them. The CDR3 has 12 residues. Germline CDR1 is MNHEY and CDR2 is SVGAGI. The chain's CDR3 is CASSYNNYGYTF. DNA for the CDR3: TGTGCCAGCAGTTACAATAACTATGGCTACACCTTC.

This clonotype has more than one count but fewer than ten. CDR3 sequence: CASSPRQATEAFF. The CDR3 bases are TGTGCCAGCAGCCCCCGGCAAGCCACTGAAGCTTTCTTT. The J gene is TRBJ1-1, the V gene TRBV7-9; D not resolved. V lost 5 bases and J 4 bases, leaving 11 bases between the germline ends. Germline lookup yields CDR1 SEHNR and CDR2 FQNEAQ (reference sequence). This CDR3 has 13 amino acids.

The chain couples TRBV28 to TRBJ1-2; tentatively, D is TRBD1 (5 bases). Germline CDR1 and CDR2: MDHEN and SYDVKM. The CDR3 runs 13 residues. The V end lost 6 bases, the J end lost 7 bases, and 15 bases lay between the germline ends. For the CDR3, the DNA is TGTGCCAGCAGAGCGATCAGGGCGGGTGGCTACACCTTC. Amino acid sequence: CASRAIRAGGYTF.

This clonotype was counted a few times. V is TRBV6-5 and J is TRBJ2-6; weak D call: TRBD2 (6 bases). CDR3 length: 16 residues. The V gene lost 8 bases and the J gene lost 0 bases, with 14 bases spanning the gap. Germline V gene lookup returns CDR1 MNHEY and CDR2 SVGAGI. The CDR3 DNA sequence: TGTGCCAGCCATACCGGCGGGGTCTCTGGGGCCAACGTCCTGACTTTC. Residues: CASHTGGVSGANVLTF.

The chain joins TRBV15 to TRBJ1-3; no clear D. Per germline, CDR1 LNHNV and CDR2 YYDKDF (reference sequence). This CDR3 comprises 15 residues. Trimming stripped 1 base from V and 2 bases from J, with 9 bases between. The CDR3 DNA follows: TGTGCCACCAGCAGAGCCGCGGCAGCTGGAAACACCATATATTTT. Protein sequence: CATSRAAAAGNTIYF. The whole variable domain, filled in from reference TRBV15 and TRBJ1-3, reads DAMVIQNPRYQVTQFGKPVTLSCSQTLNHNVMYWYQQKSSQAPKLLFHYYDKDFNNEADTPDNFQSRRPNTSFCFLDIRSPGLGDTAMYLCATSRAAAAGNTIYFGEGSWLTVV.

The genes are TRBV19 and TRBJ2-3; D possibly matches TRBD1 or TRBD2 (6 bases each). In germline, CDR1 is LNHDA, CDR2 SQIVND (reference sequence). The V end lost 9 bases, the J end lost 0 bases, and 13 bases lay between the germline ends. There are 14 residues in the CDR3. The CDR3 DNA sequence: TGTGCCAGCGGGGGCTTAACTAGCACAGATACGCAGTATTTT. Residues: CASGGLTSTDTQYF.

This clonotype was picked up a small number of times. The V gene is TRBV7-9, the J gene TRBJ1-1; D is uncertain. Trimming took 5 bases from V and 7 from J, leaving 14 bases between them. CDR3 length: 13 residues. CDR1 SEHNR and CDR2 FQNEAQ come from the germline V gene (reference sequence). Here the CDR3 reads CASSRRDINEAFF. The CDR3 nucleotides read TGTGCCAGCAGCCGCCGTGACATAAATGAAGCTTTCTTT.

This clonotype was recorded at least ten times. The chain joins TRBV7-9 to TRBJ2-3; possibly TRBD1 for D (5 bases). Germline values: CDR1 SEHNR, CDR2 FQNEAQ (reference sequence). V lost 6 bases to trimming and J lost 3 bases, with 10 bases between them. The CDR3 is made up of 13 amino acids. CDR3 sequence reads: CASSFGATDTQYF. The CDR3 DNA reads TGTGCCAGCAGTTTTGGGGCTACAGATACGCAGTATTTT.

The chain uses TRBV7-3 and TRBJ1-6; D uncertain. The CDR3 totals 13 residues. V was trimmed by 4 bases and J by 6 bases, leaving 7 bases between them. Germline lookup yields CDR1 SGHTA and CDR2 FQGTGA. This chain's CDR3 is CASSSSVNSPLHF. DNA for the CDR3: TGTGCCAGCAGCTCTAGCGTTAATTCACCCCTCCACTTT.

The rearrangement uses TRBV12-3 or TRBV12-4 and TRBJ2-3; D is possibly TRBD2 (6 bases). The CDR3 is made up of 16 amino acids. V lost 3 bases and J 3 bases, leaving 16 bases between the germline ends. CDR3 sequence (DNA): TGTGCCAGCAGTTTGGAGCGGGCTGGCGGGACAGATACGCAGTATTTT. It specifies CASSLERAGGTDTQYF.

The chain carries TRBV11-2 and TRBJ1-3; D gene ambiguous. CDR1 and CDR2 from the germline V gene are SGHAT and FQNNGV. The CDR3 covers 16 residues. Between the trimmed V and J ends, which lost 2 bases and 0 bases, there was a span of 11 bases. The CDR3 sequence: CASSLFRGLSGNTIYF. CDR3 nucleotide sequence: TGTGCCAGCAGCTTATTTCGGGGTCTCTCTGGAAACACCATATATTTT.

This clonotype has at least ten counts. V and J are TRBV6-5 and TRBJ1-2; no reliable D call. Deletions cut 2 bases from V and 8 bases from J, with 12 bases between. From germline, CDR1 is MNHEY and CDR2 SVGAGI. This CDR3 spans 13 amino acids. CDR3 sequence: CASSYNREGGYTF. For the CDR3, the DNA is TGTGCCAGCAGTTACAACCGGGAGGGCGGCTACACCTTC.

This clonotype was counted many times. The chain employs TRBV20-1 and TRBJ2-3; D gene ambiguous. V was cut by 0 bases and J by 5 bases, with 9 bases left in between. The CDR3 is made up of 13 amino acids. Looked up from germline, CDR1 is DFQATT and CDR2 is SNEGSKA (reference sequence). The CDR3 region is CSARDYERDTQYF. In nucleotides, the CDR3 is TGCAGTGCTAGAGATTACGAACGAGATACGCAGTATTTT.

This clonotype was counted many times. The chain uses TRBV3-1 and TRBJ1-1; the match to TRBD1 covers 11 bases. The CDR3 runs to 15 residues. CDR1 is LGHDT and CDR2 is YNNKEL in the germline V gene (reference sequence). J lost 4 bases, V lost 3 bases, and 4 bases had no gene match. The CDR3 reads CASSHTGTGGTEAFF. The CDR3 coding sequence is TGTGCCAGCAGCCATACCGGGACAGGGGGCACTGAAGCTTTCTTT.

This clonotype was observed many times. The rearrangement joins TRBV5-1 to TRBJ2-3; D might be TRBD2 (5 bases). V was cut by 5 bases and J by 2 bases, with 15 bases left in between. The CDR3 consists of 15 residues. The germline V gene encodes CDR1 SGHRS and CDR2 YFSETQ. The CDR3, as DNA: TGCGCCAGCAGTGCGGACTCAGGTTTCACAGATACGCAGTATTTT. Its translation is CASSADSGFTDTQYF.

At least ten counts were recorded for this clonotype. The chain joins TRBV5-1 to TRBJ2-5; possibly TRBD1 or TRBD2 for D (6 bases each). The V end lost 2 bases, the J end lost 4 bases, and 12 bases lay between the germline ends. The CDR3 runs 14 residues. In germline, CDR1 is SGHRS, CDR2 YFSETQ. The CDR3 protein is CASSFFGGRETQYF. CDR3 DNA sequence: TGCGCCAGCAGCTTTTTCGGGGGCCGAGAGACCCAGTACTTC.

The chain recombines TRBV29-1 with TRBJ2-5; a weak D match, TRBD1 (6 bases). Trimming took 7 bases from V and 5 from J, leaving 17 bases between them. The CDR3 covers 13 residues. Germline V gene data show CDR1 as SQVTM and CDR2 as ANQGSEA. The DNA of the CDR3 is TGCAGCGCCGACAGGTCAGGGGCGGAGACCCAGTACTTC. Translating it yields CSADRSGAETQYF.

This clonotype was detected many times. As DNA, the CDR3 is TGTGCCAGCAGCTCTTCCGGGACCGACTACGAGCAGTACGTC. Amino acid sequence: CASSSSGTDYEQYV. V and J are TRBV5-6 and TRBJ2-7, with D perhaps being TRBD1 or TRBD2 (5 bases each). CDR3 length equals 14 residues. Trimming stripped 3 bases from V and 3 bases from J, with 13 bases between. In germline, CDR1 is SGHDT, CDR2 YYEEEE.

This clonotype was counted ten times or more. The chain is built from TRBV7-2 and TRBJ2-2; possible D gene TRBD2, 7 bases. The CDR3 length is 15 residues. V lost 5 bases and J lost 5, with 15 bases in between. Germline loops: CDR1 SGHTA, CDR2 FQGNSA. The CDR3: CASSPGGPGTGELFF. The CDR3 bases are TGTGCCAGCAGCCCGGGGGGCCCGGGTACCGGGGAGCTGTTTTTT. Variable domain in full (rest from reference TRBV7-2 and TRBJ2-2): GAGVSQSPSNKVTEKGKDVELRCDPISGHTALYWYRQSLGQGLEFLIYFQGNSAPDKSGLPSDRFSAERTGGSVSTLTIQRTQQEDSAVYLCASSPGGPGTGELFFGEGSRLTVL.